This TCR beta chain was observed in a study of OX40 agonist ivuxolimab in advanced cancers. Study information: An agonistic anti-OX40 (CD134) antibody, ivuxolimab, was used to treat the patients.

This clone was observed once. Its antigen remains unidentified. Notes on the study in general: CD4+ and CD8+ T cells in blood underwent clonal expansion by week 6 at 0.1 to 3.0 mg/kg.

Trimming took 1 base from V and 0 from J, leaving 8 bases between them. Per the germline V gene, CDR1 is SGHTA and CDR2 is FQGTGA. This CDR3 has 15 amino acids. Sequencing was performed with immunoSEQ multiplex PCR; in TCRdb, only in-frame clones are kept and a portion is missing. The top ten hold around 3.5% of the sample, which has around 51,000 clones, more than 70% seen once. Sequenced here: CD4+ or CD8+ T cells sorted from blood, sampled in a trial of the OX40 agonist ivuxolimab. V is TRBV7-3 and J is TRBJ2-3; D gene uncertain. This clonotype originated in an adult with an advanced solid tumor such as melanoma, head and neck, liver or kidney cancer. CDR3 nucleotide sequence: TGTGCCAGCAGCTTAAGTGTGACTAGCACAGATACGCAGTATTTT. It yields the protein CASSLSVTSTDTQYF.